Below are 10 T cell receptor beta chains sequenced from a single sample in a study of T cell repertoires in cytomegalovirus infection. TCRdb passed the reads through MiXCR, listing each CDR3 protein once. The sample holds around 500,000 distinct CDR3 sequences, 42% seen once. These receptors' targets are unknown. Sequenced here: cultured PBMCs, sampled from culture after CMV antigen stimulation. Receptors were obtained from a human donor in good health (CMV status not recorded). Some clones in this sample may be carry-over from other donors' samples.

V and J are TRBV12-3 or TRBV12-4 and TRBJ2-3; 7 positions agree with TRBD2. V shed 3 bases, J shed 2 bases, and the junction held 5 bases outside the gene matches. The length of the CDR3 is 15 residues. The CDR3 nucleotides read TGTGCCAGCAGTTTCGAGGGACTAAACACAGATACGCAGTATTTT. Amino acids: CASSFEGLNTDTQYF.

This clonotype was observed a few times. The chain employs TRBV4-3 and TRBJ2-5, with D possibly TRBD2 on 6 matching bases. With 1 base removed from V and 5 bases from J, the gap between germline ends came to 23 bases. The CDR3 runs to 18 residues. Germline V CDR1 and CDR2: LGHNA, YSLEER. DNA for the CDR3: TGCGCCAGCAGCCAAGGAGTATTAGGGTCGGGGGAAGGGGAGACCCAGTACTTC. Translating gives CASSQGVLGSGEGETQYF.

V is TRBV7-2 and J is TRBJ1-1, with 7 bases aligning to TRBD1. V lost 5 bases, J lost 3 bases, and 6 bases stayed unmatched. This CDR3 is built from 14 residues. Per the germline V gene, CDR1 is SGHTA and CDR2 is FQGNSA. CDR3 bases: TGTGCCAGCAGCGGAAACAGGGGTTACACTGAAGCTTTCTTT. Translation gives CASSGNRGYTEAFF.

This clonotype showed up just a few times. The rearrangement links TRBV7-9 to TRBJ2-2; 7 bases align to TRBD1. Germline V CDR1 and CDR2: SEHNR, FQNEAQ (reference sequence). V shed 4 bases, J shed 4 bases, and the junction held 9 bases outside the gene matches. The CDR3 sequence is 16 residues long. CDR3 sequence: CASSYPGGSITGELFF. The CDR3 DNA reads TGTGCCAGCAGCTATCCAGGGGGTTCAATCACCGGGGAGCTGTTTTTT.

The V call is TRBV2, the J call TRBJ1-4; D unresolved. Germline assignment: CDR1 SNHLY and CDR2 FYNNEI. This CDR3 has 14 residues. V was trimmed by 0 bases and J by 3 bases, leaving 5 bases between them. Here the CDR3 DNA reads TGTGCCAGCAGTGAAGCAGCGGCTAATGAAAAACTGTTTTTT. Its protein is CASSEAAANEKLFF.

The genes are TRBV19 and TRBJ1-2; TRBD1 matches at 8 bases. CDR1 LNHDA and CDR2 SQIVND come from the germline V gene (reference sequence). Trimming cost V 5 bases and J 4 bases; bases outside gene matches: 15. The CDR3 covers 17 residues. The CDR3 DNA reads TGTGCCAGTAGTCACGGGGGACAGGATTGGCCACTCTATGGCTACACCTTC. Translating gives CASSHGGQDWPLYGYTF.

The rearrangement joins TRBV7-2 to TRBJ1-3; D gene ambiguous. Germline CDR1 and CDR2: SGHTA and FQGNSA. The V end was cut by 1 base, the J end by 4 bases, with 11 bases between. The CDR3 spans 15 residues. The CDR3 loop is CASSLGSSSGNTIYF. Written as DNA, the CDR3 is TGTGCCAGCAGCTTAGGGAGCAGTTCGGGAAACACCATATATTTT.

The chain is built from TRBV27 and TRBJ1-4; D unresolved. CDR3 length: 13 amino acids. V gave up 4 bases and J gave up 6 bases, with 9 bases separating them. Germline V lookup: CDR1 MNHEY, CDR2 SMNVEV (reference sequence). The CDR3 region is CASSWGVYEKLFF. DNA of the CDR3: TGTGCCAGCAGTTGGGGTGTTTATGAAAAACTGTTTTTT. Full variable domain (missing parts from reference TRBV27 and TRBJ1-4): EAQVTQNPRYLITVTGKKLTVTCSQNMNHEYMSWYRQDPGLGLRQIYYSMNVEVTDKGDVPEGYKVSRKEKRNFPLILESPSPNQTSLYFCASSWGVYEKLFFGSGTQLSVL.

V gene TRBV30 combines with J gene TRBJ2-1, with unresolved D. V was clipped by 2 bases and J by 10 bases, with 9 bases between them. Germline V lookup: CDR1 GTSNPN, CDR2 SVGIG (reference sequence). The CDR3 loop spans 11 amino acids. The CDR3 here is CAWSRPREQFF. As DNA, the CDR3 is TGTGCCTGGAGTCGACCTAGGGAGCAGTTCTTC.

The chain links TRBV2 to TRBJ1-2, with D unclear. Deletions cut 6 bases from V and 3 bases from J, with 8 bases between. The CDR3 runs to 12 residues. The V gene's germline CDR1 is SNHLY and CDR2 FYNNEI. The chain's CDR3 is CASRAGYYGYTF. The CDR3 nucleotides are TGTGCCAGCAGAGCAGGATACTATGGCTACACCTTC.